These 8 T cell receptor beta chains share one sample of origin, sequenced in a study of T cells after yellow fever vaccination. MiXCR, applied by TCRdb to the 5' RACE reads, yields one record per CDR3 protein. The sample consists of 150,000 to 200,000 distinct CDR3 sequences, approximately 6.2% of them appearing once. The source material was CD4+ T cells sorted from PBMCs, sampled on the day of the first yellow fever vaccination. Receptors originate from a man aged 18 to 35 who received the YFV17D yellow fever vaccine.

The CDR3 here is CASSQSYSGNTIYF. The CDR3 region has the DNA TGTGCCAGCAGCCAATCCTATTCTGGAAACACCATATATTTT. V gene TRBV3-1 combines with J gene TRBJ1-3; D ambiguous. CDR1 LGHDT and CDR2 YNNKEL come from the germline V gene (reference sequence). The CDR3 contains 14 residues. The V end was cut by 2 bases, the J end by 1 base, with 6 bases between.

This clonotype was seen many times. The rearrangement joins TRBV27 to TRBJ1-5; no clear D gene. This CDR3 comprises 14 residues. V was clipped by 3 bases and J by 4 bases, with 10 bases between them. From germline, CDR1 is MNHEY and CDR2 SMNVEV (reference sequence). This chain's CDR3 is CASSLGGTNQPQHF. The CDR3 DNA follows: TGTGCCAGCAGTTTGGGCGGAACAAATCAGCCCCAGCATTTT.

Ten or more counts support this clonotype. The chain uses TRBV18 and TRBJ1-2; tentatively, D is TRBD1 (5 bases). V shed 2 bases and J shed 2 bases, with 12 bases lying between them. CDR1 is KGHSH, CDR2 LQKENI, per germline. The CDR3 loop spans 15 amino acids. CDR3 protein: CASSPAGMSNYGYTF. CDR3 bases: TGTGCCAGCTCACCAGCAGGGATGAGCAACTATGGCTACACCTTC.

This clonotype was seen many times. V is TRBV29-1 and J is TRBJ2-7; maybe TRBD1 (5 bases). Looked up from germline, CDR1 is SQVTM and CDR2 is ANQGSEA. The CDR3 spans 16 residues. The V gene lost 1 base and the J gene lost 6 bases, with 22 bases spanning the gap. CDR3 residues: CSVEVCGRALVCEQYV. The CDR3 region has the DNA TGCAGCGTTGAAGTATGTGGCAGGGCGCTTGTATGCGAGCAGTACGTC.

This clonotype was seen repeatedly, ten times or more. The genes are TRBV15 and TRBJ2-5, with D possibly being TRBD1 (6 bases). The CDR3 spans 15 residues. V gave up 3 bases and J gave up 5 bases, with 16 bases separating them. Germline CDR1 LNHNV, CDR2 YYDKDF (reference sequence). The CDR3 DNA sequence: TGTGCCACCAGCAGCCCTACAGGGCTCCGGGAGACCCAGTACTTC. This gives the protein CATSSPTGLRETQYF. Complete variable domain (other parts from reference TRBV15 and TRBJ2-5): DAMVIQNPRYQVTQFGKPVTLSCSQTLNHNVMYWYQQKSSQAPKLLFHYYDKDFNNEADTPDNFQSRRPNTSFCFLDIRSPGLGDTAMYLCATSSPTGLRETQYFGPGTRLLVL.

This clonotype occurred a few times. V usage is TRBV18 and J usage is TRBJ2-7; TRBD1 aligns across 8 bases. This CDR3 has 14 residues. Germline-derived CDR1 and CDR2 are KGHSH and LQKENI. Trimming removed 4 bases from V and 3 bases from J; junction bases left unmatched: 5. In DNA, the CDR3 is TGTGCCAGCTCACTCAGGGGGCAGGACTACGAGCAGTACGTC. This encodes CASSLRGQDYEQYV.

This clonotype occurred a few times. The V call is TRBV27, the J call TRBJ1-2; maybe TRBD1 (5 bases). The germline V gene has CDR1 MNHEY and CDR2 SMNVEV (reference sequence). This CDR3 contains 14 residues. Trimming pared 10 bases from V and 0 bases from J, leaving 15 bases between. Here the CDR3 DNA reads TGTGCCACCCGGGGGACGGGAGCTAACTATGGCTACACCTTC. This translates into CATRGTGANYGYTF.

This clonotype was counted ten times or more. The chain uses TRBV10-3 and TRBJ2-7; D unresolved. V was pared by 7 bases and J by 0 bases, with 7 bases between. Looked up from germline, CDR1 is ENHRY and CDR2 is SYGVKD. This CDR3 has 12 amino acids. CDR3 in amino acids: CAIMSSSYEQYF. CDR3 in DNA: TGTGCCATCATGAGCAGCTCCTACGAGCAGTACTTC.